This passage covers 22 T cell receptor beta chains from one sample sequenced in a study of brain T cells in children with intractable seizures. Documented time point: blood from clinic visit 5 months post-surgery; TSC patient then seizure free. Libraries were prepared by immunoSEQ multiplex PCR; TCRdb keeps only in-frame clonotypes and omits some of them. The data contain 340,000 or so clones, nearly 95% of them singletons. The material sequenced was peripheral blood, taken less than 6 months after surgery. Every receptor here comes from a boy under two years old with tuberous sclerosis and intractable seizures.

V and J are TRBV7-3 and TRBJ2-3, with D maybe TRBD2 (5 bases). Trimming removed 3 bases from V and 6 bases from J, with 10 bases in between. This CDR3 spans 13 amino acids. Germline CDR1 reads SGHTA; CDR2 reads FQGTGA. The CDR3 nucleotides read TGTGCCAGCAGCTTGGACTTTCCCGATACGCAGTATTTT. Protein product: CASSLDFPDTQYF.

The chain carries TRBV2 and TRBJ2-1; a possible D gene is TRBD2 (6 bases). This CDR3 region has 13 residues. Germline V gene lookup returns CDR1 SNHLY and CDR2 FYNNEI. The ends were cut back, 6 bases at V and 7 bases at J, with 13 bases in the middle. CDR3 amino acids: CASRETRKNEQFF. For the CDR3, the DNA is TGTGCCAGCAGAGAGACTAGAAAGAATGAGCAGTTCTTC.

The chain recombines TRBV5-4 with TRBJ2-2, with TRBD1 matching over 9 bases. The ends lost 3 bases at V and 5 bases at J; junction bases unmatched: 2. Germline lookup yields CDR1 SGHNT and CDR2 YYREEE (reference sequence). There are 14 residues in the CDR3. The CDR3 DNA follows: TGTGCCAGCAGCTCCGGGACAGGGACCGGGGAGCTGTTTTTT. Protein: CASSSGTGTGELFF.

This chain joins TRBV30 and TRBJ2-3; no firm D call. Between the trimmed V and J ends, which lost 8 bases and 1 base, there was a span of 16 bases. Germline lookup yields CDR1 GTSNPN and CDR2 SVGIG (reference sequence). This CDR3 is 14 amino acids long. The CDR3 region is CARSSDSGTDTQYF. The CDR3 DNA is TGTGCCCGATCGTCGGATTCCGGCACAGATACGCAGTATTTT.

Here the CDR3 reads CASSLDLGYSGNTIYF. The CDR3 nucleotides read TGTGCCAGCAGCTTAGACCTTGGGTACTCTGGAAACACCATATATTTT. This chain uses TRBV13 with TRBJ1-3; no clear D. V lost 1 base, J lost 0 bases, and 10 bases lay in between. The CDR3 consists of 16 residues. The germline gives CDR1 PRHDT, CDR2 FYEKMQ (reference sequence).

This chain connects TRBV7-2 to TRBJ2-7; D is undetermined. V was cut by 5 bases and J by 6 bases, with 14 bases left in between. The CDR3 has 13 residues. Germline assignment: CDR1 SGHTA and CDR2 FQGNSA. The CDR3 sequence: CASSISRFIEQYF. The DNA of the CDR3 is TGTGCCAGCAGCATATCTAGGTTCATCGAGCAGTACTTC.

This rearrangement joins TRBV2 to TRBJ1-2; 7 bases fit TRBD1. This CDR3 has 14 amino acids. Germline V gene lookup returns CDR1 SNHLY and CDR2 FYNNEI. V lost 7 bases and J lost 2; bases outside the gene matches: 7. Here the CDR3 DNA reads TGTGCCAGCAAGGGGGCAGGGGCAAACTATGGCTACACCTTC. This translates into CASKGAGANYGYTF.

The V gene is TRBV6-1, the J gene TRBJ2-1, with 12 positions matching TRBD2. Germline V lookup: CDR1 MNHNS, CDR2 SASEGT. The trim removed 4 bases at V and 3 bases at J, leaving 4 bases unmatched. The CDR3 length is 16 residues. As DNA, the CDR3 is TGTGCCAGCAGTGGACTAGCGGGGGACCTCTACAATGAGCAGTTCTTC. It yields the protein CASSGLAGDLYNEQFF.

The V call is TRBV7-6, the J call TRBJ1-1, with 7 bases identical to TRBD1. The CDR3 contains 14 residues. The V gene end was trimmed by 5 bases and the J gene end by 4 bases; junction bases not matched to a gene: 7. Looked up from germline, CDR1 is SGHVS and CDR2 is FNYEAQ. For the CDR3, the DNA is TGTGCCAGCAGCCAGCCGGGACAGAGCACTGAAGCTTTCTTT. It encodes CASSQPGQSTEAFF.

The rearrangement uses TRBV6-5 and TRBJ2-7; D remains ambiguous. CDR1 and CDR2 from the germline V gene are MNHEY and SVGAGI. The CDR3 extends over 15 amino acids. Trimming pared 3 bases from V and 5 bases from J, leaving 17 bases between. Here the CDR3 reads CASSYGFRVSDEQYF. For the CDR3, the DNA is TGTGCCAGCAGTTATGGTTTCCGGGTTTCGGACGAGCAGTACTTC.

This chain uses TRBV21-1 with TRBJ1-5; the table names TRBD1, a call not compared with the DNA. TRBV21-1 is a pseudogene locus. The CDR3 is made up of 17 amino acids. CDR3 amino acids: CASSRDREMYSNQPQHF. As DNA, the CDR3 is TGTGCCAGCAGTAGGGACAGGGAAATGTATAGCAATCAGCCCCAGCATTTT.

The gene calls are TRBV10-2 and TRBJ2-7; no clear D. V was clipped by 6 bases and J by 3 bases, with 9 bases between them. The CDR3 is made up of 12 amino acids. The germline V gene has CDR1 WSHSY and CDR2 SAAADI. The CDR3 sequence: CASRPPGYEQYF. The DNA of the CDR3 is TGCGCCAGCAGACCTCCCGGCTACGAGCAGTACTTC.

This chain uses TRBV27 with TRBJ2-7; D is undetermined. The CDR3 is made up of 14 amino acids. Germline V CDR1 and CDR2: MNHEY, SMNVEV (reference sequence). Between the trimmed V and J ends, which lost 3 bases and 2 bases, there was a span of 11 bases. CDR3 DNA sequence: TGTGCCAGCAGTTTGAAGGAAGGCCCCTACGAGCAGTACTTC. Translation gives CASSLKEGPYEQYF.

The rearrangement joins TRBV27 to TRBJ2-2; TRBD2 matches 12 bases. V lost 7 bases and J lost 6; bases outside the gene matches: 6. Germline-derived CDR1 and CDR2 are MNHEY and SMNVEV (reference sequence). This CDR3 region has 15 residues. CDR3: CASKPSGGAAGELFF. In DNA, the CDR3 is TGTGCCAGCAAACCTAGCGGGGGGGCGGCCGGGGAGCTGTTTTTT.

This chain uses TRBV7-9 with TRBJ1-4, with D perhaps matching TRBD1 (6 bases). The ends were cut back, 4 bases at V and 7 bases at J, with 19 bases in the middle. The CDR3 sequence is 16 residues long. Germline lookup yields CDR1 SEHNR and CDR2 FQNEAQ (reference sequence). CDR3 sequence (DNA): TGTGCCAGCAGCTCCTCGACAGGCGAAAACGCTGAAAAACTGTTTTTT. Protein product: CASSSSTGENAEKLFF. Supplemented by reference TRBV7-9 and TRBJ1-4, the full variable domain reads DTGVSQNPRHKITKRGQNVTFRCDPISEHNRLYWYRQTLGQGPEFLTYFQNEAQLEKSRLLSDRFSAERPKGSFSTLEIQRTEQGDSAMYLCASSSSTGENAEKLFFGSGTQLSVL.

The count of this clone is one. This chain links TRBV29-1 with TRBJ2-3; D unclear. CDR1 SQVTM and CDR2 ANQGSEA come from the germline V gene. The CDR3 has 12 residues. Trimming stripped 8 bases from V and 0 bases from J, with 9 bases between. The CDR3 coding sequence is TGCAGCCTATCGGACAGCACAGATACGCAGTATTTT. Translation gives CSLSDSTDTQYF.

The genes are TRBV19 and TRBJ1-3, with TRBD1 as a possible D gene (5 bases). The germline CDR1 and CDR2 sequences are LNHDA and SQIVND (reference sequence). The V end was cut by 8 bases, the J end by 0 bases, with 17 bases between. The CDR3 is 16 residues long. CDR3 in DNA: TGTGCCAGTGGCCCGGGGGTGGGCTACTCTGGAAACACCATATATTTT. This translates into CASGPGVGYSGNTIYF.

The chain couples TRBV10-3 to TRBJ1-5; D possibly corresponds to TRBD1 (6 bases). The CDR3 covers 16 residues. V lost 0 bases to trimming and J lost 6 bases, with 15 bases between them. Germline-derived CDR1 and CDR2 are ENHRY and SYGVKD. CDR3 DNA sequence: TGTGCCATCAGTGAGTCGGCACAGGGATTGGGTCAGCCCCAGCATTTT. As protein: CAISESAQGLGQPQHF.

This clone was seen a handful of times. The chain carries TRBV29-1 and TRBJ1-1, with 8 bases fitting TRBD1. CDR1 and CDR2 (germline): SQVTM, ANQGSEA. The CDR3 is 14 amino acids. Trimming at V came to 5 bases and at J to 2 bases, leaving 7 bases not matched to a gene. The CDR3 here is CSVPGTGGNTEAFF. CDR3 nucleotides: TGCAGCGTTCCGGGTACAGGGGGAAACACTGAAGCTTTCTTT.

J is TRBJ2-7 and V is TRBV2; 11 bases map to TRBD2. Trimming took 7 bases from V and 4 from J; bases not matched to a gene: 9. Germline V lookup: CDR1 SNHLY, CDR2 FYNNEI. CDR3 length: 15 residues. CDR3 bases: TGTGCCAGCAAAGGGTCTAGCGGGGGGCCTTACGAGCAGTACTTC. This codes for CASKGSSGGPYEQYF.

This chain links TRBV25-1 with TRBJ2-7; possibly TRBD2 for D (5 bases). The CDR3 is 16 residues long. V lost 1 base, J lost 3 bases, and 16 bases lay in between. CDR1 is MGHDK, CDR2 SYGVNS, per germline. In DNA, the CDR3 is TGTGCCAGCAGTGAATCCCTATCCGGGAAGGTCTACGAGCAGTACTTC. The encoded protein is CASSESLSGKVYEQYF.

The chain recombines TRBV30 with TRBJ2-7; 10 nucleotides match TRBD2. With V trimmed by 0 bases and J by 6 bases, 8 bases remained unmatched. This CDR3 spans 15 amino acids. Germline V gene sequence: CDR1 GTSNPN, CDR2 SVGIG (reference sequence). The CDR3 sequence is CAWSVRVAGGSEQYF. The DNA for the CDR3 is TGTGCCTGGAGTGTACGGGTAGCGGGAGGAAGCGAGCAGTACTTC.